The present entry profiles one TCR beta chain with its context. This sample is drawn from a study of monozygotic twins with inflammatory bowel disease. Germline V lookup: CDR1 MDHEN, CDR2 SYDVKM. The CDR3 is 17 amino acids. TCRdb reprocessed the 5' RACE reads; each CDR3 protein has one entry and no DNA is given. The table lists around 47,000 distinct CDR3 sequences. This chain uses TRBV28 with TRBJ1-5; TCRdb's assignment of TRBD1 cannot be checked, as there is no DNA. Sequences were obtained from blood. The receptor was derived from a human donor with ulcerative colitis or Crohn's disease, or a healthy co-twin of an affected twin (not recorded which). CDR3 sequence: CATLMDRGFRGNQPQHF. Looking up the rest from reference TRBV28 and TRBJ1-5 gives the full variable domain: DVKVTQSSRYLVKRTGEKVFLECVQDMDHENMFWYRQDPGLGLRLIYFSYDVKMKEKGDIPEGYSVSREKKERFSLILESASTNQTSMYLCATLMDRGFRGNQPQHFGDGTRLSIL.